Here is one TCR beta chain with its context. Methods used by the authors: Reference gene primer amplification yielded estimated nucleated cell counts. Only in-frame clones appear in the TCRdb table, and some are missing; sequencing was by immunoSEQ multiplex PCR. V and J calls and clone size follow that table, whereas D and trimming were derived from the DNA. This table has under 200,000 clones, more than 75% appearing once. This specimen belongs to a study of blood T cell repertoires in COVID-19. Study-level information: Specimens from acute and convalescent COVID-19 originated in the United States, Italy and Spain. PBMCs, B-cell-depleted T cells, or T cells provided the cDNA or gDNA that made up the material.

This clonotype was obtained from a middle-aged man who had recovered from COVID-19. The source material was peripheral blood.

The CDR3: CSVYGGDLNTEAFF. The CDR3, as DNA: TGCAGCGTCTACGGAGGGGACCTGAACACTGAAGCTTTCTTT. The chain links TRBV29-1 to TRBJ1-1, with a possible D match to TRBD1 (5 bases). The CDR3 runs to 14 residues. Trimming took 6 bases from V and 0 from J, leaving 14 bases between them. Germline V CDR1 and CDR2: SQVTM, ANQGSEA.